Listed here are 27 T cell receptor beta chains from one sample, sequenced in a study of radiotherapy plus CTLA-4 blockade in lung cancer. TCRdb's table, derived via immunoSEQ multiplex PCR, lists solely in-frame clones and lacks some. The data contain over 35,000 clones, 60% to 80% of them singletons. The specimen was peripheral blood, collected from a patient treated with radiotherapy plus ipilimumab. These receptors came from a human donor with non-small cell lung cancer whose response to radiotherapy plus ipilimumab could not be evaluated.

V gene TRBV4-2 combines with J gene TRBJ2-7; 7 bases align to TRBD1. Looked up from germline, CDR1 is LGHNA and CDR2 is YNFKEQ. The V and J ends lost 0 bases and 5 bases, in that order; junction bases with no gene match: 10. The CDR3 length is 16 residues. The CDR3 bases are TGTGCCAGCAGCCAAGATTTCTCACAGGGGAGCGACGAGCAGTACTTC. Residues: CASSQDFSQGSDEQYF.

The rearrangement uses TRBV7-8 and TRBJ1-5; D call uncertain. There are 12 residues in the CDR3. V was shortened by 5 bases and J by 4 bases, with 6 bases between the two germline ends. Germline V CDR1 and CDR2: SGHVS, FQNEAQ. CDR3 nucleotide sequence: TGTGCCAGCAGCATCCTAAATCAGCCCCAGCATTTT. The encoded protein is CASSILNQPQHF.

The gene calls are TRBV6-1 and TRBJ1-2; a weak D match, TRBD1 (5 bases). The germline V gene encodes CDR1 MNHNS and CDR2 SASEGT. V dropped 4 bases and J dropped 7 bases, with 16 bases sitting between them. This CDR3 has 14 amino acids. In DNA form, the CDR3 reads TGTGCCAGCAGTGGCTCAATCCAGGGTGGTGGCTACACCTTC. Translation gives CASSGSIQGGGYTF.

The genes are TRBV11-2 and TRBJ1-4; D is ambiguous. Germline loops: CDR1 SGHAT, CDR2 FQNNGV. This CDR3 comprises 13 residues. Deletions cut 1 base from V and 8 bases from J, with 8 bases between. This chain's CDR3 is CASSLGGVEKLFF. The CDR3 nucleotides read TGTGCCAGCAGCTTAGGAGGAGTGGAAAAACTGTTTTTT.

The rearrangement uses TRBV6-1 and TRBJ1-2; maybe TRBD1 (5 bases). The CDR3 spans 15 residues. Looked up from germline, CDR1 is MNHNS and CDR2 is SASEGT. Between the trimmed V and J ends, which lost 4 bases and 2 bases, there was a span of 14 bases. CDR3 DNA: TGTGCCAGCAGTGCCCGGACGGGGGGAAACTATGGCTACACCTTC. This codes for CASSARTGGNYGYTF.

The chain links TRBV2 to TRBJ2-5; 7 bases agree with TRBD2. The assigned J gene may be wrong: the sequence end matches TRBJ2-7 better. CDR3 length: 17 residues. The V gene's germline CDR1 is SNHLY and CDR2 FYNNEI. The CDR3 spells CASSEDPTGGISYEQYF. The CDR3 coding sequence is TGTGCCAGCAGTGAGGATCCCACGGGAGGTATTTCCTACGAGCAGTACTTC.

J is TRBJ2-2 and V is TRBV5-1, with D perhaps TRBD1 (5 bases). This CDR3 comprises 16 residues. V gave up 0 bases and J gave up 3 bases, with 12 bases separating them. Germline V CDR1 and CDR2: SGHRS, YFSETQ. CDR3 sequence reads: CASSLAGQGDTGELFF. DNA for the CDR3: TGCGCCAGCAGCTTGGCCGGCCAGGGCGACACCGGGGAGCTGTTTTTT.

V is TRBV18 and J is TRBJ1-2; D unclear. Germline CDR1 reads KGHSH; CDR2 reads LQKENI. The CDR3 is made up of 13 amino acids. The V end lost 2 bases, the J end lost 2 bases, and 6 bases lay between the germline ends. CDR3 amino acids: CASSPVTNYGYTF. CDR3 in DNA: TGTGCCAGCTCACCAGTGACAAACTATGGCTACACCTTC. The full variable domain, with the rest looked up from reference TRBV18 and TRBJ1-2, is NAGVMQNPRHLVRRRGQEARLRCSPMKGHSHVYWYRQLPEEGLKFMVYLQKENIIDESGMPKERFSAEFPKEGPSILRIQQVVRGDSAAYFCASSPVTNYGYTFGSGTRLTVV.

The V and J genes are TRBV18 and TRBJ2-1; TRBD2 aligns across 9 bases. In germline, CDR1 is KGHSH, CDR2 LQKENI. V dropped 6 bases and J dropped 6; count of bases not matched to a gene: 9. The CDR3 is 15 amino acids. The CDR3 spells CASSRPGTSSNEQFF. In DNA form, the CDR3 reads TGTGCCAGCTCTAGACCCGGGACTAGCTCCAATGAGCAGTTCTTC. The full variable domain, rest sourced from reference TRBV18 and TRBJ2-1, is NAGVMQNPRHLVRRRGQEARLRCSPMKGHSHVYWYRQLPEEGLKFMVYLQKENIIDESGMPKERFSAEFPKEGPSILRIQQVVRGDSAAYFCASSRPGTSSNEQFFGPGTRLTVL.

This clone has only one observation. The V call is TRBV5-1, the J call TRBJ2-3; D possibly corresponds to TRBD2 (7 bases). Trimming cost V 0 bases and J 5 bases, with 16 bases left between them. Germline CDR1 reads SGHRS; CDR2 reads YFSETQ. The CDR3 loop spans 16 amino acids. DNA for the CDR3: TGCGCCAGCAGCTTGGCCGTAGGGGGGGGAAGAGATACGCAGTATTTT. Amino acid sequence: CASSLAVGGGRDTQYF.

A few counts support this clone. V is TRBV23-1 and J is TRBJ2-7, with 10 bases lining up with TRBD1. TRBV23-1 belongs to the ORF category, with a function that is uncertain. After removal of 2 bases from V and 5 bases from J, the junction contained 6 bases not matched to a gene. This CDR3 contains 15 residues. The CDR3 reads CASSQDRGLSNEQYF. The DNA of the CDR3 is TGCGCCAGCAGTCAAGACAGGGGGCTGAGTAACGAGCAGTACTTC.

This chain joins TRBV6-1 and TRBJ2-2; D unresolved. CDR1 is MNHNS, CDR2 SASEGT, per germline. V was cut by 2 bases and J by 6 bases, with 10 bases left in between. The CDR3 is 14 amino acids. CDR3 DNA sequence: TGTGCCAGCAGTGAACAGGTTGCGCCCGGGGAGCTGTTTTTT. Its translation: CASSEQVAPGELFF.

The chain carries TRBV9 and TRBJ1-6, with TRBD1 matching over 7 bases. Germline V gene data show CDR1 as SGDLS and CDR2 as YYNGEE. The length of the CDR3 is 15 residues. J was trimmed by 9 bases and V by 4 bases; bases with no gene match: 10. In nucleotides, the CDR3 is TGTGCCAGCAGCTCCACAGGGGTTTCTAGTTCACCCCTCCACTTT. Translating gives CASSSTGVSSSPLHF. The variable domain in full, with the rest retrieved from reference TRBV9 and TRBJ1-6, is DSGVTQTPKHLITATGQRVTLRCSPRSGDLSVYWYQQSLDQGLQFLIQYYNGEERAKGNILERFSAQQFPDLHSELNLSSLELGDSALYFCASSSTGVSSSPLHFGNGTRLTVT.

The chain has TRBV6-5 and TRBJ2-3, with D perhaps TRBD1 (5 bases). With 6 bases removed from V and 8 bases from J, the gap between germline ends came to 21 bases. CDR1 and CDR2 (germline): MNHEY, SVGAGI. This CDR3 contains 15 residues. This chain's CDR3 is CASRSRFTRASTQYF. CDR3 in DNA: TGTGCCAGCAGGTCTCGATTTACCAGGGCGAGTACGCAGTATTTT.

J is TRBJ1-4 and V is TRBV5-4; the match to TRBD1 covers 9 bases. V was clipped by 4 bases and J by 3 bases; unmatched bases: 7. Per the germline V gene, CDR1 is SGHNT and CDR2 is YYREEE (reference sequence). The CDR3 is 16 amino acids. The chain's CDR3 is CASSPGQGGSNEKLFF. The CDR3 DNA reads TGTGCCAGCAGCCCGGGACAGGGAGGGTCTAATGAAAAACTGTTTTTT.

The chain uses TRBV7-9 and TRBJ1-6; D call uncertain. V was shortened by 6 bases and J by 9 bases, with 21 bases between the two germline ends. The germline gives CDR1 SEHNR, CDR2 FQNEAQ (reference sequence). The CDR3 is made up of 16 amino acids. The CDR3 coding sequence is TGTGCCAGCAGACCGACCGGGAATGGACCCGGTTCACCCCTCCACTTT. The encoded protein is CASRPTGNGPGSPLHF.

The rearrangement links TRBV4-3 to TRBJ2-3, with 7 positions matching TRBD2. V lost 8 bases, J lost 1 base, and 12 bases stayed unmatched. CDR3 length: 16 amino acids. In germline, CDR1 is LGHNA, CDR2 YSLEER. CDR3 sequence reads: CASPVGREWGTDTQYF. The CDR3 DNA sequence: TGCGCCAGCCCTGTTGGGCGGGAGTGGGGCACAGATACGCAGTATTTT.

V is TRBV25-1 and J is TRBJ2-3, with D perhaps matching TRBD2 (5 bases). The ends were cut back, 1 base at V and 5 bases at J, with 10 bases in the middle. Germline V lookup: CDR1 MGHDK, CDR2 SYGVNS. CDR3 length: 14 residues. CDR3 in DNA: TGTGCCAGCAGTGAATTCGGGGTTCAAGATACGCAGTATTTT. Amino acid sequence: CASSEFGVQDTQYF. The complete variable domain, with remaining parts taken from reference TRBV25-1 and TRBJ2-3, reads EADIYQTPRYLVIGTGKKITLECSQTMGHDKMYWYQQDPGMELHLIHYSYGVNSTEKGDLSSESTVSRIRTEHFPLTLESARPSHTSQYLCASSEFGVQDTQYFGPGTRLTVL.

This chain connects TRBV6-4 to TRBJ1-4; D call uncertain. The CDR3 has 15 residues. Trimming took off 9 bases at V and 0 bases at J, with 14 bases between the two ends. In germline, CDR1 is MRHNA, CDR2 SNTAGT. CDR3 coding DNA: TGTGCCAGGCATCTACGAGGCGCAACTAATGAAAAACTGTTTTTT. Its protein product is CARHLRGATNEKLFF.

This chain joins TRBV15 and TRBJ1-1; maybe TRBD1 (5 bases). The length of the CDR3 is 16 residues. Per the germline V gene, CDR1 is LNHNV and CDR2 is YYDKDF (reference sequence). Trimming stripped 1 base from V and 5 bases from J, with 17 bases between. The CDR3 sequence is CATSRGGTEGGTEAFF. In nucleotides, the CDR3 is TGTGCCACCAGCAGAGGGGGGACGGAGGGAGGGACTGAAGCTTTCTTT.

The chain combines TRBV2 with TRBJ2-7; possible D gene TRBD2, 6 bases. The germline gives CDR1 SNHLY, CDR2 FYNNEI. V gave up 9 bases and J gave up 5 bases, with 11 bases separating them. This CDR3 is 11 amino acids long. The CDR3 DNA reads TGTGCCAGAGGGAGGAGCCACGAGCAGTACTTC. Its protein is CARGRSHEQYF.

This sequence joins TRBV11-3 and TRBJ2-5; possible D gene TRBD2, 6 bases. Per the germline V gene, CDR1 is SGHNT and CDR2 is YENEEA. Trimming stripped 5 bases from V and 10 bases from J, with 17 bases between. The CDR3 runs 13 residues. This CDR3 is CASSPGSWGDQYF. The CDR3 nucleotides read TGTGCCAGCAGCCCCGGGTCCTGGGGGGACCAGTACTTC.

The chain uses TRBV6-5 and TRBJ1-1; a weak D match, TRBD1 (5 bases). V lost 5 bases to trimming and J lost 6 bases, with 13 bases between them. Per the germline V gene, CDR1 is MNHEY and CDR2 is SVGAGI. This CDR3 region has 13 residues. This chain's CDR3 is CASSTTGGAEAFF. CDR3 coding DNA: TGTGCCAGCAGTACCACGGGGGGGGCTGAAGCTTTCTTT.

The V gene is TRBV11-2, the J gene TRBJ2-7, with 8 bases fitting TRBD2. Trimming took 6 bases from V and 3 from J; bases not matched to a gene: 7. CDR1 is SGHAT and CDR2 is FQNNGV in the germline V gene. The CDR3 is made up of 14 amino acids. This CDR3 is CASRGTRVLYEQYF. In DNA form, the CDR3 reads TGTGCCAGCAGGGGGACTAGGGTCCTCTACGAGCAGTACTTC.

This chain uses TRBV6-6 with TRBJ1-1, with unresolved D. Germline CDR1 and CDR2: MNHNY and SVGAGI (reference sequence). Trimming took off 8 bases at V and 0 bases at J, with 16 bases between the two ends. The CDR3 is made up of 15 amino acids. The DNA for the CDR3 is TGTGCCAGCGGGATCACCATCGGGGTGAACACTGAAGCTTTCTTT. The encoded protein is CASGITIGVNTEAFF.

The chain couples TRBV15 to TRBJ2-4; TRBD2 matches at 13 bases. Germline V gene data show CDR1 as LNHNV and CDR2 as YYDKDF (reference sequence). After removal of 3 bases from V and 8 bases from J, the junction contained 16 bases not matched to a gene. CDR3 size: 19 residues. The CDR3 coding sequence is TGTGCCACCAGCAGGGTTGCGGGACTAGCGGGATTGGGCGTACACATTCAGTACTTC. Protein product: CATSRVAGLAGLGVHIQYF.

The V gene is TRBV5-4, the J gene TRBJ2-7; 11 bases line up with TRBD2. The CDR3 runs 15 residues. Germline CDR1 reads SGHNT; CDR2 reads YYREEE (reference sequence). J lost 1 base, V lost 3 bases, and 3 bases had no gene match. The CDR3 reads CASSWGTSGSYEQYF. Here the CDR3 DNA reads TGTGCCAGCAGCTGGGGGACTAGCGGTTCCTACGAGCAGTACTTC.